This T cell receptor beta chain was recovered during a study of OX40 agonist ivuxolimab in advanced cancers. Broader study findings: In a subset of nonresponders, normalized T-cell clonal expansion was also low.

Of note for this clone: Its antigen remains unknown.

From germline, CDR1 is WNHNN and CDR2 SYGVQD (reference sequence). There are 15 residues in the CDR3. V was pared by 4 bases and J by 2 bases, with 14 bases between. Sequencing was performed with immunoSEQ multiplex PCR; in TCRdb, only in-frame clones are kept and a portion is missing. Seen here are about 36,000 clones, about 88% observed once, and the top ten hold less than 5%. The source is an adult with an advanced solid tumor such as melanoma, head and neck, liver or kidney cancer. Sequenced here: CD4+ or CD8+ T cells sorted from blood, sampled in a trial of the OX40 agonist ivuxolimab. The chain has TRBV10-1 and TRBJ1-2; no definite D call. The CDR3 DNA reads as TGCGCCAGCAGTGGGATGGGGAGCAGGAACTATGGCTACACCTTC. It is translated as CASSGMGSRNYGYTF.